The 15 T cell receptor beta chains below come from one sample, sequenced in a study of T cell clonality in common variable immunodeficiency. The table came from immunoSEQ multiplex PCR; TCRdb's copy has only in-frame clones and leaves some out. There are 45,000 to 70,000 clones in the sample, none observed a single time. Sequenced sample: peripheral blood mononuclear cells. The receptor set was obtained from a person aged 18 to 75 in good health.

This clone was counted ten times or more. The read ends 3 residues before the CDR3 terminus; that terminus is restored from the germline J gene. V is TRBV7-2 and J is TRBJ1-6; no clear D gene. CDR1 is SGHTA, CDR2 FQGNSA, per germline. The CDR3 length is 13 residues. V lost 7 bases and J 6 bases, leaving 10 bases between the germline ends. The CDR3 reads CASTLTGNSPLHF. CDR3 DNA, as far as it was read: TGTGCCAGCACCCTCACGGGTAATTCACCC.

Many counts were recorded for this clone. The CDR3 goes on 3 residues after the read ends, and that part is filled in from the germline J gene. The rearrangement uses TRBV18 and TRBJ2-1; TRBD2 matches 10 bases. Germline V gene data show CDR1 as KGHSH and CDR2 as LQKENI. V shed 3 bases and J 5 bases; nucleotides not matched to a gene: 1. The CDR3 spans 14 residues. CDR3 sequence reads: CASSPGLADNEQFF. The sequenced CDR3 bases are TGTGCCAGCTCACCCGGACTAGCGGACAATGAG.

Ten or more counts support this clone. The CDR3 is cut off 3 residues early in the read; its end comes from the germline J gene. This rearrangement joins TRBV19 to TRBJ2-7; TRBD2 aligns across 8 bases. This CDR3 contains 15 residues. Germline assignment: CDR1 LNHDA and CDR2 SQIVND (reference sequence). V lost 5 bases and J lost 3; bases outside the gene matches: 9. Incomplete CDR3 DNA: TGTGCCAGTAGTTCCACTAGCGGTTCATTCTACGAG. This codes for CASSSTSGSFYE. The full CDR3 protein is CASSSTSGSFYEQYF.

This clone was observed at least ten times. This CDR3 reads CASSLVRQQETQYF. The sequenced part of the CDR3 DNA is TGTGCCAGCAGCTTAGTAAGGCAACAAGAGACC. The chain combines TRBV7-2 with TRBJ2-5; D gene ambiguous. The sequence runs out 3 residues before the end of the CDR3; the remainder is reconstructed from the germline J gene. V lost 1 base, J lost 2 bases, and 8 bases lay in between. This CDR3 region has 14 residues. Germline lookup yields CDR1 SGHTA and CDR2 FQGNSA.

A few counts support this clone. The CDR3 region is CASNPHRVLGTEAFF. The CDR3 DNA, read in part, is TGTGCCAGCAACCCACACAGGGTTCTCGGCACTGAA. The V and J genes are TRBV2 and TRBJ1-1, with D tentatively TRBD1 (6 bases). The sequence runs out 3 residues before the end of the CDR3; the remainder is reconstructed from the germline J gene. This CDR3 contains 15 residues. Trimming left V 7 bases short and J 4 bases short, with 19 bases between. Germline CDR1 is SNHLY and CDR2 is FYNNEI. Full variable domain (remainder filled in from reference TRBV2 and TRBJ1-1): EPEVTQTPSHQVTQMGQEVILRCVPISNHLYFYWYRQILGQKVEFLVSFYNNEISEKSEIFDDQFSVERPDGSNFTLKIRSTKLEDSAMYFCASNPHRVLGTEAFFGQGTRLTVV.

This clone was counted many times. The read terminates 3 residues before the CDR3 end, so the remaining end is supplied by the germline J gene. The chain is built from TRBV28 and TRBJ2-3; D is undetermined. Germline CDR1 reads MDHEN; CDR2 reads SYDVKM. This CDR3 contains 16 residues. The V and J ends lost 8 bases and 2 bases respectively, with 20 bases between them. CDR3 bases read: TGTGCCAGCGTTGGGCAGTCGGCCTATTTCACAGATACG. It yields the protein CASVGQSAYFTDT. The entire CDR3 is CASVGQSAYFTDTQYF.

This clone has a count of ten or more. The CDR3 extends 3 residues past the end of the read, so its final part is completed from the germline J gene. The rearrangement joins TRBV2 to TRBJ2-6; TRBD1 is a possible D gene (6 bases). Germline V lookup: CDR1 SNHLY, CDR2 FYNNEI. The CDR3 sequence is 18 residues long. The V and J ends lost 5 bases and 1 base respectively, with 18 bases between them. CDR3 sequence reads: CASSLQGIDSSGANVLTF. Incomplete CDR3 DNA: TGTGCCAGCAGTCTACAGGGTATAGATTCTTCTGGGGCCAACGTC.

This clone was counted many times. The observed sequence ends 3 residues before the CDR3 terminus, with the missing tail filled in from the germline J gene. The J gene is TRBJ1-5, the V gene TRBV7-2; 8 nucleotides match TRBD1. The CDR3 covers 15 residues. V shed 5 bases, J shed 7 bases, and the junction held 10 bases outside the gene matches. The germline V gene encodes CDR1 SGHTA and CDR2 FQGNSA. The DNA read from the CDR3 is TGTGCCAGCAGCGTATCAGGGGGCGCGATCCAGCCC. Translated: CASSVSGGAIQP. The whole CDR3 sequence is CASSVSGGAIQPQHF.

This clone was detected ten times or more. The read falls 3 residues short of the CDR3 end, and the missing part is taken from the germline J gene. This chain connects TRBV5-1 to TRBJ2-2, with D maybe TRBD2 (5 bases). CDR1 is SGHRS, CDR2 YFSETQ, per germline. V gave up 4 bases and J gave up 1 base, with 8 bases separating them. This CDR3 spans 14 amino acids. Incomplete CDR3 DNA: TGCGCCAGCAGCCCCCGGGGGAACACCGGGGAG. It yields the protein CASSPRGNTGE. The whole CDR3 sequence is CASSPRGNTGELFF.

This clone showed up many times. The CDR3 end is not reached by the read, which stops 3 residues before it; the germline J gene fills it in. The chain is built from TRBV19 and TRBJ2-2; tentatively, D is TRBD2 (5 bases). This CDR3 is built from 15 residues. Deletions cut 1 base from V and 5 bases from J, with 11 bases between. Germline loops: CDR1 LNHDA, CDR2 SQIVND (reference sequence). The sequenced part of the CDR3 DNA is TGTGCCAGTAGTATAGGAACGGGGATTACCGGGGAG. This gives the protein CASSIGTGITGE. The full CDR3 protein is CASSIGTGITGELFF. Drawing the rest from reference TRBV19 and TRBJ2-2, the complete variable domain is DGGITQSPKYLFRKEGQNVTLSCEQNLNHDAMYWYRQDPGQGLRLIYYSQIVNDFQKGDIAEGYSVSREKKESFPLTVTSAQKNPTAFYLCASSIGTGITGELFFGEGSRLTVL.

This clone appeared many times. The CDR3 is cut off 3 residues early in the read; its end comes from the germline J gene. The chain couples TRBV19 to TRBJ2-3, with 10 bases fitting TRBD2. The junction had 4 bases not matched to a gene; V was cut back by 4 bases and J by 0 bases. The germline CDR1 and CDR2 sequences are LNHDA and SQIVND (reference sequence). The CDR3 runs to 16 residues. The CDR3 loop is CASSRGLARSTDTQYF. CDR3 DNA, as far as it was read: TGTGCCAGTAGTAGGGGACTAGCGAGGAGCACAGATACG.

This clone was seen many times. The sequenced CDR3 bases are TGCGCCAGCAGCTGGGGACAGGGAACGATAGACCAAGAGACC. Its protein product is CASSWGQGTIDQET. The CDR3 in its entirety is CASSWGQGTIDQETQYF. The J gene is TRBJ2-5, the V gene TRBV5-1, with 9 bases aligning to TRBD1. Read sequence stops 3 residues before the CDR3 end, and the germline J gene provides the missing end. Germline trimming cut 3 bases from V and 0 bases from J; bases unmatched to any gene: 9. The CDR3 covers 17 residues. The germline CDR1 and CDR2 sequences are SGHRS and YFSETQ.

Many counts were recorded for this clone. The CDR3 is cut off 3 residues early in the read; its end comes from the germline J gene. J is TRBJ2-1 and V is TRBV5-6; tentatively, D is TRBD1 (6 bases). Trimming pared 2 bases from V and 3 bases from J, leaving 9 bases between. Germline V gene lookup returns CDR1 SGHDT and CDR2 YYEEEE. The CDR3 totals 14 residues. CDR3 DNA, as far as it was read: TGTGCCAGCAGCTTCGGGACAAACTACAATGAG. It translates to CASSFGTNYNE. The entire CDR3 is CASSFGTNYNEQFF.

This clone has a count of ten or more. CDR3 loop: CASSYEVQPQHF. The CDR3 bases that were read are TGTGCCAGCAGCTACGAGGTTCAGCCC. This chain uses TRBV7-2 with TRBJ1-5; D ambiguous. The read ends 3 residues early relative to the CDR3; the germline J gene fills the gap. The length of the CDR3 is 12 residues. V lost 4 bases and J 6 bases, leaving 7 bases between the germline ends. Germline CDR1 and CDR2: SGHTA and FQGNSA.

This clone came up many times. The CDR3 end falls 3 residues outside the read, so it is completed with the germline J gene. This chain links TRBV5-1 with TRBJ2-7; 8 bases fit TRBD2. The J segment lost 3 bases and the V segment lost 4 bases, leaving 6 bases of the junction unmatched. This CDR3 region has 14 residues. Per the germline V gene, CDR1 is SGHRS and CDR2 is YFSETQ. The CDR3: CASSPLTSVYEQYF. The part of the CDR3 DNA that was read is TGCGCCAGCAGCCCCCTGACTAGCGTCTACGAG.